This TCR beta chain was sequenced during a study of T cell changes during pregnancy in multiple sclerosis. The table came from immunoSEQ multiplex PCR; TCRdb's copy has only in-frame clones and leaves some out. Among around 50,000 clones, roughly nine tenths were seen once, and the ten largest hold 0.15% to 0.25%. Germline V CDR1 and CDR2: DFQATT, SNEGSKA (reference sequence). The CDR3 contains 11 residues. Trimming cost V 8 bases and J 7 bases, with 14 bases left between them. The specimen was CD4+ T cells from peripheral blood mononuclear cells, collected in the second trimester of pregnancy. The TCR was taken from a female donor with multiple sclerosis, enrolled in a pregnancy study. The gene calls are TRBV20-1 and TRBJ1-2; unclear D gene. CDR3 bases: TGCAGTACACGGGGAAGCGGTGGCTACACCTTC. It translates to CSTRGSGGYTF.